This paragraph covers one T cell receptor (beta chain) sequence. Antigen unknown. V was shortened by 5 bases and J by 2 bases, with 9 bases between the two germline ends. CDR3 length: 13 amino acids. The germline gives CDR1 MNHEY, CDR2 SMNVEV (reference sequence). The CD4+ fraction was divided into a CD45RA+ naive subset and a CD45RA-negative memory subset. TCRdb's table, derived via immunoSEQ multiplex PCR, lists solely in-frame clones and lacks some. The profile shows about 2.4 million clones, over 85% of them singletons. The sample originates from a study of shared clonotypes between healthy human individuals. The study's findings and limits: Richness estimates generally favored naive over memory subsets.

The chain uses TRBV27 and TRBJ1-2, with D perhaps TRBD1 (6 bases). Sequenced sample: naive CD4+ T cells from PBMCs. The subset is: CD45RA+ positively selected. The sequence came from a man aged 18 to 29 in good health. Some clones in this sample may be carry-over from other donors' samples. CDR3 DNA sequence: TGTGCCAGCAGTGTCACAGGGAACTATGGCTACACCTTC. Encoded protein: CASSVTGNYGYTF.